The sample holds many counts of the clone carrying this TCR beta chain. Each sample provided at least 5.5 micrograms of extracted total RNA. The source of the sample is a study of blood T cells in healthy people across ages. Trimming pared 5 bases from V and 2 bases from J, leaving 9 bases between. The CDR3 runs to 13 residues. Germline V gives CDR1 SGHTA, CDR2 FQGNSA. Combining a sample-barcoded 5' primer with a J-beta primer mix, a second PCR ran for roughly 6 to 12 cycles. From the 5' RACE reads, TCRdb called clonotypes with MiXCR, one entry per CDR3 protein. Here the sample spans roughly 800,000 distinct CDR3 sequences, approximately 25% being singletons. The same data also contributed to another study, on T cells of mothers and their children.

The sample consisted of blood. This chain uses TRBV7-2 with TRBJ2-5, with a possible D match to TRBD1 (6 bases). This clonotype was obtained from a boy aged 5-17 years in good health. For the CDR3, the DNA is TGTGCCAGCAGCATTGGGACACAAGAGACCCAGTACTTC. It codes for CASSIGTQETQYF. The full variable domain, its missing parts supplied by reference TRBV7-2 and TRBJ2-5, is GAGVSQSPSNKVTEKGKDVELRCDPISGHTALYWYRQSLGQGLEFLIYFQGNSAPDKSGLPSDRFSAERTGGSVSTLTIQRTQQEDSAVYLCASSIGTQETQYFGPGTRLLVL.